This TCR beta chain was identified in a study of T-cell reconstitution after alpha-beta-depleted transplantation in children (dated by TCRdb to the mid-2010s). Study-level background: T-cell immune reconstitution after TCRalphabeta/CD19-depleted allogeneic hematopoietic cell transplantation in children was quantitatively tracked in the study by means of TCR repertoire profiling.

General study outcomes and caveats: The frequencies of hyperexpanded clones fell over the following months, and after one year, T-cell counts and TCRbeta diversity were mostly attributed to newly produced T cells. The apparently early recovery of alphabetaT-cell counts about two months after transplant reportedly depended on only several hundred rapidly expanded clones that came from non-depleted graft cells. In some patients, the high TCRbeta diversity seen at day 60 was put down to recipient T cells and intrathymic progenitors that had survived conditioning.

This specimen's treatment or condition label, per the study, means: allogeneic hematopoietic cell transplantation with graft depleted of TCRalphabeta T cells and CD19 B cells. The transplant recipients were children given TCRalphabeta/CD19-depleted allogeneic hematopoietic cell grafts. Preparation of the library involved PCR. Sequencer: Illumina HiSeq 2500. Molecular barcoding was employed in the preparation of TCR libraries, with unique molecular identifiers being used to normalize TCRbeta repertoire quantification. Clones were called with MiXCR by TCRdb after fastp trimmed the public reads at Q25, and only in-frame beta chains were retained. When rows share a CDR3 protein, they turn into one entry using the most common DNA and genes. This sample holds a few hundred thousand distinct CDR3 sequences; approximately 30% were observed only once. The ten largest make up around a third of the sample. Comment on this clonotype: There is no known antigen for this receptor. No base quality information exists; no much larger clone differs at one position.

Sample: PBMCs, taken before TCRalphabeta/CD19-depleted stem cell transplant. The receptor's source is a boy younger than two with Wiskott-Aldrich syndrome, due to receive a stem cell transplant.

DNA sequence: TGTGCCAGCAGTTTGCGGCAGGGGATCAATCAGCCCCAGCATTTT. Translated, this is CASSLRQGINQPQHF. The chain is made from TRBV12-3 or TRBV12-4 and TRBJ1-5; the best D guess is TRBD1, with 6 bases matching. The CDR3 holds 15 amino acids from the cysteine to the phenylalanine. The retained sequence is limited to the CDR3, 45 bases, with the frame set at the first base. Between the V and J ends, shortened by 3 bases and 3 bases respectively, the junction contains 12 bases.